A single sample gave rise to the 19 T cell receptor beta chains below, sequenced in a study of molecular identifiers for immune sequencing clone quantification. TCRdb reprocessed the PCR reads via MiXCR and lists one record per CDR3 protein. The sample contains about 320,000 distinct CDR3 sequences, over 20% of which appear only once. The sequencing sample was made of naive CD8+ T cells from blood, with Jurkat cell RNA spiked in. Subset reported: FACS-sorted CD8+CD4-CCR7+CD45RA+ naive T cells. These receptors were collected from a human donor in good health. Some libraries in this study had Jurkat cell RNA spiked in.

This clonotype turned up a few times. The chain has TRBV5-1 and TRBJ2-3; D is perhaps TRBD1 (8 bases). The CDR3 loop spans 15 amino acids. Germline values: CDR1 SGHRS, CDR2 YFSETQ. The germline V and J ends were trimmed by 4 bases and 4 bases, with 16 bases remaining between them. Here the CDR3 reads CASSTTGGGPDTQYF. The CDR3, as DNA: TGCGCCAGCAGCACCACAGGGGGAGGGCCAGATACGCAGTATTTT.

This clonotype appeared many times. The V call is TRBV19, the J call TRBJ2-2; 7 bases are a match to TRBD2. From germline, CDR1 is LNHDA and CDR2 SQIVND (reference sequence). CDR3 length: 14 amino acids. J was trimmed by 7 bases and V by 10 bases; bases with no gene match: 12. The CDR3 is CATKTSRVGGELFF. DNA of the CDR3: TGTGCCACGAAGACTAGCAGGGTCGGCGGGGAGCTGTTTTTT.

This clonotype has more than one count but fewer than ten. This rearrangement joins TRBV11-2 to TRBJ2-3, with D tentatively TRBD2 (5 bases). This CDR3 has 14 amino acids. V gave up 7 bases and J gave up 4 bases, with 15 bases separating them. In germline, CDR1 is SGHAT, CDR2 FQNNGV. CDR3 amino acids: CASTLGNPADTQYF. The DNA of the CDR3 is TGTGCCAGCACCCTCGGGAATCCGGCAGATACGCAGTATTTT.

This clonotype was picked up many times. This chain's CDR3 is CASSQALGLEPAEQYF. CDR3 bases: TGCGCCAGCAGCCAAGCGTTGGGACTAGAGCCTGCCGAGCAGTACTTC. The chain recombines TRBV4-1 with TRBJ2-7, with 8 bases lining up with TRBD2. Germline V CDR1 and CDR2: MGHRA, YSYEKL. This CDR3 contains 16 residues. V lost 1 base and J lost 6; bases outside the gene matches: 11.

This clonotype was recorded many times. V is TRBV15 and J is TRBJ2-2; no firm D call. The germline V gene has CDR1 LNHNV and CDR2 YYDKDF (reference sequence). The CDR3 is 16 amino acids. The V end was cut by 0 bases, the J end by 0 bases, with 8 bases between. CDR3 nucleotides: TGTGCCACCAGCAGAGATGAGCGATCGAACACCGGGGAGCTGTTTTTT. Translation: CATSRDERSNTGELFF.

Ten or more counts support this clonotype. V and J are TRBV4-3 and TRBJ2-7, with 8 bases identical to TRBD1. V trimming: 4 bases; J trimming: 0 bases; junction bases outside the gene matches: 5. The CDR3 sequence is 15 residues long. Looked up from germline, CDR1 is LGHNA and CDR2 is YSLEER. The CDR3 loop is CASSPWTGSSYEQYF. In DNA form, the CDR3 reads TGCGCCAGCAGCCCTTGGACAGGGAGCTCCTACGAGCAGTACTTC.

This clonotype was detected ten times or more. V is TRBV15 and J is TRBJ1-5; D not certain. The germline V gene encodes CDR1 LNHNV and CDR2 YYDKDF (reference sequence). CDR3 length equals 15 residues. The V end was cut by 5 bases, the J end by 2 bases, with 13 bases between. The CDR3 DNA follows: TGTGCCACCAGCCCCGGGTTCCTGGGCAATCAGCCCCAGCATTTT. Residues: CATSPGFLGNQPQHF.

This clonotype was counted at least ten times. The J gene is TRBJ1-2, the V gene TRBV3-1; the D is unclear. This CDR3 is 14 amino acids long. Trimming removed 0 bases from V and 10 bases from J, with 15 bases in between. The germline V gene encodes CDR1 LGHDT and CDR2 YNNKEL (reference sequence). The chain's CDR3 is CASSQDTGRPPYTF. As DNA, the CDR3 is TGTGCCAGCAGCCAAGATACTGGACGGCCTCCCTACACCTTC. The full variable domain, rest sourced from reference TRBV3-1 and TRBJ1-2, is DTAVSQTPKYLVTQMGNDKSIKCEQNLGHDTMYWYKQDSKKFLKIMFSYNNKELIINETVPNRFSPKSPDKAHLNLHINSLELGDSAVYFCASSQDTGRPPYTFGSGTRLTVV.

This clonotype has at least ten counts. This chain's CDR3 is CASSGGPNEKLFF. The CDR3 bases are TGTGCCAGCAGCGGGGGGCCAAATGAAAAACTGTTTTTT. This sequence joins TRBV11-2 and TRBJ1-4; D possibly corresponds to TRBD1 (6 bases). Germline loops: CDR1 SGHAT, CDR2 FQNNGV. The CDR3 loop spans 13 amino acids. The V end lost 5 bases, the J end lost 5 bases, and 9 bases lay between the germline ends. The full variable domain, rest sourced from reference TRBV11-2 and TRBJ1-4, is EAGVAQSPRYKIIEKRQSVAFWCNPISGHATLYWYQQILGQGPKLLIQFQNNGVVDDSQLPKDRFSAERLKGVDSTLKIQPAKLEDSAVYLCASSGGPNEKLFFGSGTQLSVL.

V and J are TRBV13 and TRBJ2-7, with unresolved D. Trimming left V 5 bases short and J 5 bases short, with 13 bases between. Germline CDR1 PRHDT, CDR2 FYEKMQ (reference sequence). The CDR3 runs to 13 residues. The CDR3, as DNA: TGTGCCAGCAGCCCGATAAGTAGCCACGAGCAGTACTTC. Residues: CASSPISSHEQYF. Full variable domain (rest looked up from reference TRBV13 and TRBJ2-7): AAGVIQSPRHLIKEKRETATLKCYPIPRHDTVYWYQQGPGQDPQFLISFYEKMQSDKGSIPDRFSAQQFSDYHSELNMSSLELGDSALYFCASSPISSHEQYFGPGTRLTVT.

The chain is built from TRBV11-1 and TRBJ2-7; D unresolved. The CDR3 runs 14 residues. Germline CDR1 reads SGHAT; CDR2 reads FQDESV (reference sequence). V dropped 3 bases and J dropped 6 bases, with 15 bases sitting between them. CDR3 amino acids: CASSFLKVSGEQYF. CDR3 bases: TGTGCCAGCAGCTTCCTTAAGGTCTCAGGCGAGCAGTACTTC.

Note on this clonotype: A much larger clone is a single base away; this may be a read error. The chain links TRBV7-9 to TRBJ1-5; a weak D match, TRBD1 (5 bases). The CDR3 sequence is 14 residues long. Germline V lookup: CDR1 SEHNR, CDR2 FQNEAQ (reference sequence). CDR3 in DNA: TGTGCCGGCAGCTTATCTACAGGTCCTCAGCCCCAGCATTTT. This gives the protein CAGSLSTGPQPQHF. The full variable domain, its missing parts supplied by reference TRBV7-9 and TRBJ1-5, is DTGVSQNPRHKITKRGQNVTFRCDPISEHNRLYWYRQTLGQGPEFLTYFQNEAQLEKSRLLSDRFSAERPKGSFSTLEIQRTEQGDSAMYLCAGSLSTGPQPQHFGDGTRLSIL.

This clonotype was counted many times. This chain uses TRBV30 with TRBJ1-4; D gene ambiguous. The ends were cut back, 3 bases at V and 1 base at J, with 6 bases in the middle. Germline V gene data show CDR1 as GTSNPN and CDR2 as SVGIG (reference sequence). CDR3 size: 13 residues. As DNA, the CDR3 is TGTGCCTGGAGCCAAGGAACTAATGAAAAACTGTTTTTT. It specifies CAWSQGTNEKLFF.

This chain uses TRBV19 with TRBJ1-1; D unresolved. V lost 3 bases and J 2 bases, leaving 10 bases between the germline ends. CDR1 LNHDA and CDR2 SQIVND come from the germline V gene (reference sequence). The CDR3 spans 14 residues. The DNA for the CDR3 is TGTGCCAGTAGTATTGGATGGGTAAACACTGAAGCTTTCTTT. As protein: CASSIGWVNTEAFF.

The gene calls are TRBV7-9 and TRBJ2-7; unclear D gene. V was cut by 5 bases and J by 3 bases, with 11 bases left in between. Germline assignment: CDR1 SEHNR and CDR2 FQNEAQ (reference sequence). This CDR3 region has 13 residues. The CDR3, as DNA: TGTGCCAGCAGCACCGGGTCACTCTACGAGCAGTACTTC. Encoded protein: CASSTGSLYEQYF.

Concerning this clonotype: A much bigger clone sits one base away, suggesting this may be a read error. The chain combines TRBV7-3 with TRBJ2-5, with D possibly matching TRBD1 (6 bases). With 8 bases removed from V and 3 bases from J, the gap between germline ends came to 16 bases. The CDR3 extends over 14 amino acids. Germline lookup yields CDR1 SGHTA and CDR2 FQGTGA. CDR3 bases: TGTGCCAGCGGCCTACAGGGACCTAAAGAGACCCAGTACTTC. Protein sequence: CASGLQGPKETQYF. Variable domain in full (rest from reference TRBV7-3 and TRBJ2-5): GAGVSQTPSNKVTEKGKYVELRCDPISGHTALYWYRQSLGQGPEFLIYFQGTGAADDSGLPNDRFFAVRPEGSVSTLKIQRTERGDSAVYLCASGLQGPKETQYFGPGTRLLVL.

The J gene is TRBJ2-5, the V gene TRBV6-5; a possible D gene is TRBD1 (6 bases). The V gene lost 1 base and the J gene lost 2 bases, with 14 bases spanning the gap. CDR1 is MNHEY, CDR2 SVGAGI, per germline. The CDR3 has 16 amino acids. The CDR3 reads CASSYYRDTGQETQYF. In nucleotides, the CDR3 is TGTGCCAGCAGTTACTACCGGGACACGGGACAAGAGACCCAGTACTTC.

This clonotype came up many times. The chain carries TRBV4-2 and TRBJ2-5; TRBD2 aligns across 7 bases. J gave up 7 bases and V 0 bases, and 14 bases lay outside the gene matches. The CDR3 has 17 amino acids. Germline CDR1 reads LGHNA; CDR2 reads YNFKEQ. The DNA for the CDR3 is TGTGCCAGCAGCCAAGATTATAGCCCGGGAGGTGAAGGGACCCAGTACTTC. Residues: CASSQDYSPGGEGTQYF.

Comments on this clonotype: This could be a read error, since a much larger clone is one nucleotide away. The genes are TRBV28 and TRBJ1-1; D is uncertain. The V gene's germline CDR1 is MDHEN and CDR2 SYDVKM. The CDR3 spans 14 residues. CDR3 protein: CASSLGRPNAEAFF. The CDR3 coding sequence is TGTGCCAGCAGTTTAGGCCGCCCGAACGCTGAAGCTTTCTTT.